These 21 T cell receptor beta chains share one sample of origin, sequenced in a study of OX40 agonist ivuxolimab in advanced cancers. Generated by immunoSEQ multiplex PCR, the TCRdb table keeps only in-frame clones and is missing some. The data contain tens of thousands of clones, 85% to 95% of them singletons. The specimen comprised CD4+ or CD8+ T cells sorted from blood, sampled in a trial of the OX40 agonist ivuxolimab. Receptors originate from an adult with an advanced solid tumor such as melanoma, head and neck, liver or kidney cancer.

The V and J genes are TRBV13 and TRBJ2-7; D is unresolved. Germline V lookup: CDR1 PRHDT, CDR2 FYEKMQ (reference sequence). The CDR3 is made up of 15 amino acids. Deletions cut 5 bases from V and 3 bases from J, with 17 bases between. CDR3: CASSQRLLSSYEQYF. In DNA form, the CDR3 reads TGTGCCAGCAGCCAACGACTCCTTTCCAGCTACGAGCAGTACTTC.

V is TRBV7-6 and J is TRBJ2-1, with 9 bases fitting TRBD2. CDR1 SGHVS and CDR2 FNYEAQ come from the germline V gene. Trimming removed 1 base from V and 10 bases from J; junction bases left unmatched: 8. The CDR3 is 15 residues long. In DNA, the CDR3 is TGTGCCAGCAGCTTAGTGGCGGGGGGGAGTGGCGAGCAGTTCTTC. Protein product: CASSLVAGGSGEQFF. The variable domain in full, with the rest retrieved from reference TRBV7-6 and TRBJ2-1, is GAGVSQSPRYKVTKRGQDVALRCDPISGHVSLYWYRQALGQGPEFLTYFNYEAQQDKSGLPNDRFSAERPEGSISTLTIQRTEQRDSAMYRCASSLVAGGSGEQFFGPGTRLTVL.

Only one count was recorded for this clone. The chain carries TRBV28 and TRBJ2-7; TRBD1 matches 7 bases. Germline assignment: CDR1 MDHEN and CDR2 SYDVKM. Trimming removed 4 bases from V and 7 bases from J; junction bases left unmatched: 7. The CDR3 is 13 amino acids. The CDR3 reads CASSSDRVFEQYF. Written as DNA, the CDR3 is TGTGCCAGCAGTTCAGACAGGGTGTTTGAGCAGTACTTC.

The rearrangement joins TRBV28 to TRBJ2-7; the match to TRBD2 covers 9 bases. V gave up 4 bases and J gave up 2 bases; unmatched junction bases: 6. The CDR3 contains 15 residues. CDR1 MDHEN and CDR2 SYDVKM come from the germline V gene. The CDR3 DNA sequence: TGTGCCAGCAGTTACATAGCGGGGGCCACCTACGAGCAGTACTTC. Translated, it gives CASSYIAGATYEQYF.

This clone appeared once. The J gene is TRBJ2-1, the V gene TRBV9; 9 bases line up with TRBD2. There are 15 residues in the CDR3. Germline V CDR1 and CDR2: SGDLS, YYNGEE. J gave up 4 bases and V 3 bases, and 5 bases lay outside the gene matches. The CDR3 DNA sequence: TGTGCCAGCAGCGCTAGCGGGGCCGAGTACAATGAGCAGTTCTTC. This translates into CASSASGAEYNEQFF.

This sequence joins TRBV5-4 and TRBJ2-7; 11 nucleotides match TRBD1. Germline V CDR1 and CDR2: SGHNT, YYREEE (reference sequence). The length of the CDR3 is 15 residues. The V segment lost 4 bases and the J segment 4 bases; nucleotides outside the gene matches: 7. Here the CDR3 DNA reads TGTGCCAGCAGCCTGGGACAGGGGGGGGGTTACGAGCAGTACTTC. Protein sequence: CASSLGQGGGYEQYF.

This clone has more than one count but fewer than ten. The rearrangement uses TRBV10-2 and TRBJ2-3; tentative D call: TRBD2 (5 bases). The CDR3 consists of 14 residues. V was clipped by 5 bases and J by 6 bases, with 15 bases between them. The V gene's germline CDR1 is WSHSY and CDR2 SAAADI. Here the CDR3 reads CASSPAEGGDTQYF. The CDR3 DNA sequence: TGCGCCAGCAGTCCCGCTGAGGGTGGGGATACGCAGTATTTT.

The chain is built from TRBV10-2 and TRBJ2-5, with TRBD2 matching over 8 bases. Losses at the gene ends were 5 bases for V and 1 base for J; bases not matched to a gene: 3. Germline loops: CDR1 WSHSY, CDR2 SAAADI. The CDR3 spans 14 residues. The CDR3 DNA follows: TGCGCCAGCAGTCTTACTAGCGGCCAAGAGACCCAGTACTTC. Its protein is CASSLTSGQETQYF.

This chain uses TRBV9 with TRBJ2-2, with D possibly TRBD2 on 5 matching bases. Germline CDR1 is SGDLS and CDR2 is YYNGEE. This CDR3 region has 16 residues. Trimming removed 4 bases at V and 4 bases at J, with 17 bases between. The CDR3 loop is CASSTAGLGGTGELFF. The CDR3 DNA sequence: TGTGCCAGCAGCACCGCTGGACTCGGCGGCACCGGGGAGCTGTTTTTT.

The chain links TRBV7-9 to TRBJ2-7; D call uncertain. Trimming left V 3 bases short and J 5 bases short, with 2 bases between. This CDR3 is 10 amino acids long. CDR1 is SEHNR, CDR2 FQNEAQ, per germline (reference sequence). CDR3 residues: CASSFHEQYF. The CDR3 region has the DNA TGTGCCAGCAGCTTCCACGAGCAGTACTTC.

The chain combines TRBV18 with TRBJ2-4; D may match TRBD1 or TRBD2 (5 bases each). Trimming cost V 1 base and J 0 bases, with 13 bases left between them. The germline V gene has CDR1 KGHSH and CDR2 LQKENI. The CDR3 is 17 amino acids. CDR3 nucleotides: TGTGCCAGCTCACCACTAGGGGACCCATTAGCCAAAAACATTCAGTACTTC. It yields the protein CASSPLGDPLAKNIQYF.

CDR3 amino acids: CASSSDREPFYEQYF. The CDR3 nucleotides are TGTGCCAGCAGTTCAGACCGGGAACCCTTCTACGAGCAGTACTTC. The chain links TRBV6-6 to TRBJ2-7, with D perhaps matching TRBD2 (5 bases). CDR1 is MNHNY, CDR2 SVGAGI, per germline (reference sequence). The ends were cut back, 4 bases at V and 3 bases at J, with 16 bases in the middle. CDR3 size: 15 residues.

This chain links TRBV7-8 with TRBJ2-7; D not resolved. With 3 bases removed from V and 0 bases from J, the gap between germline ends came to 6 bases. CDR1 SGHVS and CDR2 FQNEAQ come from the germline V gene. The CDR3 consists of 13 residues. For the CDR3, the DNA is TGTGCCAGCAGCTTCGCTAGCTCCTACGAGCAGTACTTC. Translation gives CASSFASSYEQYF.

This clone was detected a few times. This same CDR3 is encoded by further DNA sequences in the sample. The rearrangement joins TRBV30 to TRBJ2-7; the D gene is possibly TRBD1 (6 bases). V was cut by 0 bases and J by 4 bases, with 10 bases left in between. The CDR3 is made up of 13 amino acids. Germline values: CDR1 GTSNPN, CDR2 SVGIG (reference sequence). The CDR3 DNA follows: TGTGCCTGGAGTGTAGGCCAGGGGTACGAGCAGTACTTC. Encoded protein: CAWSVGQGYEQYF.

The rearrangement uses TRBV27 and TRBJ2-1, with 15 bases aligning to TRBD2. V lost 7 bases, J lost 8 bases, and 9 bases stayed unmatched. This CDR3 contains 16 residues. Germline CDR1 MNHEY, CDR2 SMNVEV (reference sequence). CDR3 DNA: TGTGCCAGCACCTGGACTAGCGGGAGGGTATTGTATGAGCAGTTCTTC. Translating it yields CASTWTSGRVLYEQFF.

The rearrangement uses TRBV4-1 and TRBJ1-5; TRBD1 matches at 8 bases. The CDR3 has 14 amino acids. Germline assignment: CDR1 MGHRA and CDR2 YSYEKL. The ends lost 3 bases at V and 6 bases at J; junction bases unmatched: 4. The CDR3 coding sequence is TGCGCCAGCAGCCAGACAGGGGCAGGTCAGCCCCAGCATTTT. This translates into CASSQTGAGQPQHF.

The CDR3 loop reads CASSLGLGYNEQFF. The CDR3 bases are TGTGCCAGCAGCTTAGGACTAGGCTACAATGAGCAGTTCTTC. This chain links TRBV11-2 with TRBJ2-1; D might be TRBD2 (6 bases). This CDR3 contains 14 residues. Between the trimmed V and J ends, which lost 1 base and 3 bases, there was a span of 7 bases. Germline V gene sequence: CDR1 SGHAT, CDR2 FQNNGV. Full variable domain (missing parts from reference TRBV11-2 and TRBJ2-1): EAGVAQSPRYKIIEKRQSVAFWCNPISGHATLYWYQQILGQGPKLLIQFQNNGVVDDSQLPKDRFSAERLKGVDSTLKIQPAKLEDSAVYLCASSLGLGYNEQFFGPGTRLTVL.

The chain joins TRBV6-5 to TRBJ2-1; D is unclear. V was shortened by 6 bases and J by 0 bases, with 12 bases between the two germline ends. The CDR3 sequence is 15 residues long. CDR1 and CDR2 from the germline V gene are MNHEY and SVGAGI. The CDR3, as DNA: TGTGCCAGCAGATTAGCCGTGAGCTCCTACAATGAGCAGTTCTTC. Amino acids: CASRLAVSSYNEQFF.

The chain carries TRBV6-5 and TRBJ2-2; the D is unclear. V was trimmed by 0 bases and J by 4 bases, leaving 9 bases between them. Germline V CDR1 and CDR2: MNHEY, SVGAGI. This CDR3 contains 15 residues. CDR3 coding DNA: TGTGCCAGCAGTTACTCGGCAGGCGGCACCGGGGAGCTGTTTTTT. Its protein product is CASSYSAGGTGELFF.

The chain uses TRBV2 and TRBJ2-1, with 8 bases matching TRBD2. The CDR3 extends over 16 amino acids. CDR1 and CDR2 from the germline V gene are SNHLY and FYNNEI. Unmatched junction bases numbered 8, after V lost 2 bases and J lost 5 bases. Here the CDR3 reads CASSEITGGIHNEQFF. The CDR3 region has the DNA TGTGCCAGCAGTGAAATAACGGGAGGGATCCACAATGAGCAGTTCTTC.

The V call is TRBV28, the J call TRBJ2-3; D remains unclear. With 6 bases removed from V and 0 bases from J, the gap between germline ends came to 13 bases. CDR3 length: 15 residues. Germline V lookup: CDR1 MDHEN, CDR2 SYDVKM. The CDR3 nucleotides read TGTGCCAGCAGCCAGAGTATACCTAGCACAGATACGCAGTATTTT. This codes for CASSQSIPSTDTQYF.